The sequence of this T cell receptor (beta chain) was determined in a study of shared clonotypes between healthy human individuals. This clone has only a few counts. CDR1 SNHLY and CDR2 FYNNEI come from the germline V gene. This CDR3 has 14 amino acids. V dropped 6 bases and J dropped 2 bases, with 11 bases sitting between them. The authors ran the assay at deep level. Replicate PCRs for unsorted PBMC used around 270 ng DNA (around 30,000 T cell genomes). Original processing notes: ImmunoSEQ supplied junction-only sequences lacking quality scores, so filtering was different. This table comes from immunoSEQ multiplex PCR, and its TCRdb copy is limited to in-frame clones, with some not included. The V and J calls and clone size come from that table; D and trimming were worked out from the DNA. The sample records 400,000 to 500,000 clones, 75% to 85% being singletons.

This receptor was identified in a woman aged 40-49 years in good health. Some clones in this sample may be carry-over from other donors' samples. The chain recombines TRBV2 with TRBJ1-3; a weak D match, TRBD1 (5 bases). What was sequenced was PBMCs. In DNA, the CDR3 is TGTGCCAGCAGGCCCGGGACGGCTGGAAACACCATATATTTT. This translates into CASRPGTAGNTIYF.